This entry features one T cell receptor (beta chain) sequence. Its antigen is unidentified. The record originates from a study of OX40 agonist ivuxolimab in advanced cancers. Background on the study: With a range of roughly 23 to 90, age averaged approximately 60 years, and about 80% were male. Whole-study findings and limits: At doses 0.1 to 3.0 mg/kg, CD4+ and CD8+ clones expanded. On average, CD8+ T cells showed a greater number of expanded clones than CD4+.

Libraries were prepared by immunoSEQ multiplex PCR; TCRdb keeps only in-frame clonotypes and omits some of them. The profile covers 85,000 to 100,000 clones, with around 90% appearing a single time and roughly 0.8% taken by the ten largest. The CDR3 extends over 14 amino acids. The V end lost 8 bases, the J end lost 3 bases, and 15 bases lay between the germline ends. Germline CDR1 SNHLY, CDR2 FYNNEI. This specimen was CD4+ or CD8+ T cells sorted from blood, taken in a trial of the OX40 agonist ivuxolimab. The chain carries TRBV2 and TRBJ2-3, with D possibly called TRBD1 or TRBD2 (5 bases each). This receptor was obtained from an adult with an advanced solid tumor such as melanoma, head and neck, liver or kidney cancer. DNA of the CDR3: TGTGCCAGCGCTCGGGGCAGAGAGACAGATACGCAGTATTTT. The encoded protein is CASARGRETDTQYF.